These 9 T cell receptor beta chains originate from one sample sequenced in a study of monozygotic twins with cystic fibrosis. Measured with immunoSEQ multiplex PCR; TCRdb has only the in-frame clones, and not every one. The sample has 36,000 or so clones, 75% to 95% seen once. Sample: blood. These receptors were collected from a boy between 2 and 10 years old with cystic fibrosis.

The chain joins TRBV6-1 to TRBJ1-2; D is undetermined. The V gene's germline CDR1 is MNHNS and CDR2 SASEGT. Trimming pared 3 bases from V and 3 bases from J, leaving 8 bases between. CDR3 size: 13 residues. The CDR3 here is CASSEAQHYGYTF. The DNA of the CDR3 is TGTGCCAGCAGTGAGGCACAGCACTATGGCTACACCTTC.

The V call is TRBV19, the J call TRBJ2-5; 12 bases line up with TRBD2. The ends lost 6 bases at V and 11 bases at J; junction bases unmatched: 13. Germline V gene sequence: CDR1 LNHDA, CDR2 SQIVND (reference sequence). The CDR3 runs to 15 residues. The CDR3 loop is CASRTLAGGPGIQYF. The CDR3 region has the DNA TGTGCCAGTAGGACACTAGCGGGGGGCCCTGGTATTCAGTACTTC.

The chain carries TRBV7-8 and TRBJ1-1; D unresolved. The germline V and J ends were trimmed by 2 bases and 1 base, with 17 bases remaining between them. The CDR3 length is 17 residues. CDR1 is SGHVS, CDR2 FQNEAQ, per germline. The CDR3 protein is CASSLHLWTAPNTEAFF. The DNA of the CDR3 is TGTGCCAGCAGCTTACATTTATGGACCGCCCCGAACACTGAAGCTTTCTTT.

This clone was seen only a few times. The chain employs TRBV5-4 and TRBJ2-6; no firm D call. The germline V gene has CDR1 SGHNT and CDR2 YYREEE (reference sequence). Trimming pared 0 bases from V and 17 bases from J, leaving 6 bases between. The CDR3 has 10 amino acids. This CDR3 reads CASSLGRMTF. The DNA of the CDR3 is TGTGCCAGCAGCTTGGGTAGGATGACTTTC. The complete variable domain, with remaining parts taken from reference TRBV5-4 and TRBJ2-6, reads ETGVTQSPTHLIKTRGQQVTLRCSSQSGHNTVSWYQQALGQGPQFIFQYYREEENGRGNFPPRFSGLQFPNYSSELNVNALELDDSALYLCASSLGRMTFGAGSRLTVL.

The rearrangement joins TRBV19 to TRBJ1-3; weak D call: TRBD1 (5 bases). Trimming removed 4 bases from V and 0 bases from J, with 13 bases in between. CDR3 size: 16 residues. Germline V gives CDR1 LNHDA, CDR2 SQIVND (reference sequence). The CDR3 is CASSKNTGSSGNTIYF. CDR3 nucleotides: TGTGCCAGTAGTAAAAACACAGGTTCCTCTGGAAACACCATATATTTT.

This chain joins TRBV5-1 and TRBJ2-3; D tentatively fits TRBD1 or TRBD2 (5 bases each). Looked up from germline, CDR1 is SGHRS and CDR2 is YFSETQ. V was pared by 0 bases and J by 6 bases, with 17 bases between. There are 16 residues in the CDR3. The CDR3 sequence is CASSLEGLAGTDTQYF. For the CDR3, the DNA is TGCGCCAGCAGCTTGGAGGGTCTAGCCGGGACGGATACGCAGTATTTT. The full variable domain, in which reference TRBV5-1 and TRBJ2-3 provide the parts outside the CDR3, is KAGVTQTPRYLIKTRGQQVTLSCSPISGHRSVSWYQQTPGQGLQFLFEYFSETQRNKGNFPGRFSGRQFSNSRSEMNVSTLELGDSALYLCASSLEGLAGTDTQYFGPGTRLTVL.

This clone showed up just once. The chain recombines TRBV6-5 with TRBJ2-7; D call uncertain. Trimming stripped 2 bases from V and 6 bases from J, with 14 bases between. The CDR3 sequence is 14 residues long. CDR1 is MNHEY, CDR2 SVGAGI, per germline. In DNA form, the CDR3 reads TGTGCCAGCAGTTACCGGCTGCCGTTCACCGAGCAGTACTTC. This sequence encodes CASSYRLPFTEQYF.

In this sample, this clone turned up a few times. V and J are TRBV7-2 and TRBJ1-1; TRBD1 agrees at 8 bases. Germline V lookup: CDR1 SGHTA, CDR2 FQGNSA. The CDR3 consists of 14 residues. V lost 2 bases and J lost 11; bases outside the gene matches: 10. Here the CDR3 DNA reads TGTGCCAGCAGCTTAAACTCGGACAGGGTTGGGGCTTTCTTT. This gives the protein CASSLNSDRVGAFF.

V and J are TRBV25-1 and TRBJ1-2, with a possible D match to TRBD1 (6 bases). Germline CDR1 reads MGHDK; CDR2 reads SYGVNS. V was trimmed by 4 bases and J by 0 bases, leaving 12 bases between them. This CDR3 contains 15 residues. The CDR3 protein is CASSGGHLANYGYTF. DNA of the CDR3: TGTGCCAGCAGTGGGGGACATCTAGCTAACTATGGCTACACCTTC.